One TCR beta chain is described in this entry. The data belong to a study of CD8+ T cells in alopecia areata. Germline values: CDR1 SGHRS, CDR2 YFSETQ. The CDR3 is made up of 16 amino acids. The V gene lost 0 bases and the J gene lost 4 bases, with 14 bases spanning the gap. The sequencing template was cDNA reverse transcribed from extracted RNA. The protocol was immunoSEQ multiplex PCR, while the TCRdb copy is restricted to in-frame clones and leaves out a portion. This sample has approximately 200,000 clones, with over 45% found just once. Treatment noted: oral pan-JAK inhibitor, 5-10 mg twice daily. Lesional scalp tissue (obtained by punch biopsy) and peripheral blood were collected from alopecia areata patients.

Specimen: CD4+ T cells sorted from blood, collected at week 24, from a patient treated with tofacitinib. The TCR originated in a human donor with alopecia areata. J is TRBJ2-1 and V is TRBV5-1; D may correspond to TRBD1 or TRBD2 (5 bases each). CDR3 in amino acids: CASSLGGGTTYNEQFF. The CDR3, as DNA: TGCGCCAGCAGCTTGGGTGGGGGAACCACTTACAATGAGCAGTTCTTC.